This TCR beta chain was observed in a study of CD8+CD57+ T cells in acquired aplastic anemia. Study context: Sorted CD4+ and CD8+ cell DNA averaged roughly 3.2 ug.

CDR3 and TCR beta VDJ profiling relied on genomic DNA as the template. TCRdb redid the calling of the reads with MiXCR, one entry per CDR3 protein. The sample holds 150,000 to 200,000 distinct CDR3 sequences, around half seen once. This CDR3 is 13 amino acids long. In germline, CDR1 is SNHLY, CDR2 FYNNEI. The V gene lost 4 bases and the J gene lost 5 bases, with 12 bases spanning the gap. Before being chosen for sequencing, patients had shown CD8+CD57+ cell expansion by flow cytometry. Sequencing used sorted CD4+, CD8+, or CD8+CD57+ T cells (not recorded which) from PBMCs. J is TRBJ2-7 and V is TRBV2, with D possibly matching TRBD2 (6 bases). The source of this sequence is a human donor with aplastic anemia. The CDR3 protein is CASSGTPGDEQYF. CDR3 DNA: TGTGCCAGCAGTGGGACTCCGGGAGACGAGCAGTACTTC.